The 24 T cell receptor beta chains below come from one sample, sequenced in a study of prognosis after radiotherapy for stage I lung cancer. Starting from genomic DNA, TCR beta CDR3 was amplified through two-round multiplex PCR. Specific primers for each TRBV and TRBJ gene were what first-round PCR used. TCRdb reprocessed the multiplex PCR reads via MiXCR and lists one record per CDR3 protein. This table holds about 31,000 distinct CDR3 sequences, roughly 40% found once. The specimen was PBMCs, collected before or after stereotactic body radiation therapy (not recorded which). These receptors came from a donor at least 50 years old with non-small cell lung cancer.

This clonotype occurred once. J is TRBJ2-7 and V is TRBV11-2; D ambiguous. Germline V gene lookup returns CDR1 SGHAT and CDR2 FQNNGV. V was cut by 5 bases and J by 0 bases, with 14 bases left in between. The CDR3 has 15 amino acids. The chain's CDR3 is CASSPGSKSSYEQYF. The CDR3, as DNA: TGTGCCAGCAGCCCTGGCTCTAAAAGCTCCTACGAGCAGTACTTC. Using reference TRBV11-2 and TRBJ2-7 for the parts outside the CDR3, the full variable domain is EAGVAQSPRYKIIEKRQSVAFWCNPISGHATLYWYQQILGQGPKLLIQFQNNGVVDDSQLPKDRFSAERLKGVDSTLKIQPAKLEDSAVYLCASSPGSKSSYEQYFGPGTRLTVT.

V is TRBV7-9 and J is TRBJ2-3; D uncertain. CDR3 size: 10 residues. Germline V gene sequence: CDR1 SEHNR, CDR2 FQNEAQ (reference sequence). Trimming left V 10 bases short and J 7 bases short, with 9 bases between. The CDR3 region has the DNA TGTGCCATCATGGGTTATACGCAGTATTTT. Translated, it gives CAIMGYTQYF.

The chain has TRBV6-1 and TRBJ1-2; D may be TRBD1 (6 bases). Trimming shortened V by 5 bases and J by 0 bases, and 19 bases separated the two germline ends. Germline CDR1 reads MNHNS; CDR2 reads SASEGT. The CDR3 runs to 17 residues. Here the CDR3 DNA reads TGTGCCAGCAGTCTACCAACCTCGGGGGCCGCTAACTATGGCTACACCTTC. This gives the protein CASSLPTSGAANYGYTF.

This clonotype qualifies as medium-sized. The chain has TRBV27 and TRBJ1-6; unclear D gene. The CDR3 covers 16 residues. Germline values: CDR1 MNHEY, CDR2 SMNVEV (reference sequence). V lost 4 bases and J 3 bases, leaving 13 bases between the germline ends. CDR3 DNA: TGTGCCAGCAGTTCCTCGGTGAAGGGCTATAATTCACCCCTCCACTTT. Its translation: CASSSSVKGYNSPLHF.

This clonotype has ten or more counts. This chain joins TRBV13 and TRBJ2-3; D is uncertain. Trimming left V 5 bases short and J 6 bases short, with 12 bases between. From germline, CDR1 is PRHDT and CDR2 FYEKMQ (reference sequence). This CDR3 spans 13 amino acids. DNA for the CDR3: TGTGCCAGCAGCACCGCGATACCCGATACGCAGTATTTT. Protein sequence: CASSTAIPDTQYF.

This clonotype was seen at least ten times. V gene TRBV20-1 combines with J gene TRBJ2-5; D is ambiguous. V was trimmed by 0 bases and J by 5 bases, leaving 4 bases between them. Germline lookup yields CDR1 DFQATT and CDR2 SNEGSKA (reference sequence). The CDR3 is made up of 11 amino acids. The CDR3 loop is CSARDRETQYF. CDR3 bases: TGCAGTGCTAGAGATAGGGAGACCCAGTACTTC.

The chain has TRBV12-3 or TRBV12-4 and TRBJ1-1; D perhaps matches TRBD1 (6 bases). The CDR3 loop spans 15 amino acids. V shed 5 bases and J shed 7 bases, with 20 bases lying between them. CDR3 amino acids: CASSELQGTGDEAFF. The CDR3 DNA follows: TGTGCCAGCAGTGAACTACAGGGCACAGGCGATGAAGCTTTCTTT.

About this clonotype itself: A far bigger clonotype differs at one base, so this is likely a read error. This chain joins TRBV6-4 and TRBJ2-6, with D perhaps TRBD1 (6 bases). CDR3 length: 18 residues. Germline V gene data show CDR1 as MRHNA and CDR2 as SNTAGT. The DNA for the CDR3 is TGTGCCAGCAGGGGCAGTGCAGGACAGCAGTTTGGGGCCAACGTCATGACTTTC. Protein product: CASRGSAGQQFGANVMTF.

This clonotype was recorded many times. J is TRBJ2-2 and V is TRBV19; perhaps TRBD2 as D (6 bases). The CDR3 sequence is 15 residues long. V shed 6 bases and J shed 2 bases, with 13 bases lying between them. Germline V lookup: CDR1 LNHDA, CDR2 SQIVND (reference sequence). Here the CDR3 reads CASSVSSANTGELFF. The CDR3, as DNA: TGTGCCAGTAGCGTTTCTAGCGCCAACACCGGGGAGCTGTTTTTT.

The CDR3 spells CSALRGAEAFF. The CDR3 bases are TGCAGTGCTCTCAGGGGAGCTGAAGCTTTCTTT. The J gene is TRBJ1-1, the V gene TRBV20-1, with TRBD1 as a possible D gene (6 bases). Germline V gives CDR1 DFQATT, CDR2 SNEGSKA (reference sequence). The CDR3 runs 11 residues. V lost 5 bases to trimming and J lost 6 bases, with 10 bases between them.

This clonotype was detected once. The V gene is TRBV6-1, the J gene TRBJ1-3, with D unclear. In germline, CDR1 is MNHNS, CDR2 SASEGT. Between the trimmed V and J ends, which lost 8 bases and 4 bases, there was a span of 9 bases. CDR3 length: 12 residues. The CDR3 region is CASAAGGNTIYF. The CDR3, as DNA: TGTGCCAGCGCAGCAGGAGGAAACACCATATATTTT.

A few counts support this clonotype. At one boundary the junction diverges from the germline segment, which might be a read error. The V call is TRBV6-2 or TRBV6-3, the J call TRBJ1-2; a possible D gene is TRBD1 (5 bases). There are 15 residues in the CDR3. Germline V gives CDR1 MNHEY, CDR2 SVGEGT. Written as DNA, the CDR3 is TGTGCCATCAGTACAACCGGGACGTCAAACTATGGCTACACCTTC. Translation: CAISTTGTSNYGYTF.

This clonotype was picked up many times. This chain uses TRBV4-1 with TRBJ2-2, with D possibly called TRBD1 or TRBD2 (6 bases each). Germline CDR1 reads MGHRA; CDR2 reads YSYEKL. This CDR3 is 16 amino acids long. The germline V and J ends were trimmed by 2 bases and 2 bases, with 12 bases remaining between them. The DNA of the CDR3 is TGCGCCAGCAGCCAACCACAGGGAGGAAACACCGGGGAGCTGTTTTTT. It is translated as CASSQPQGGNTGELFF.

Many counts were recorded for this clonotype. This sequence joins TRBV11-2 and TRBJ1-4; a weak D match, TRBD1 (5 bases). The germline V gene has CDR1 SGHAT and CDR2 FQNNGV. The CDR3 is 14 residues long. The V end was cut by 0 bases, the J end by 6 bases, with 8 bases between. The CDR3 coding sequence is TGTGCCAGCAGCTTAGACGCAGGGCATGAAAAACTGTTTTTT. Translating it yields CASSLDAGHEKLFF.

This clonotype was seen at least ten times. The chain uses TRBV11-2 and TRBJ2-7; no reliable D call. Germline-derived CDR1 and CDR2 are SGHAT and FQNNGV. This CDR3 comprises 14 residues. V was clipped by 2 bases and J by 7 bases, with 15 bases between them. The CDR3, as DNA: TGTGCCAGCAGCTTATCGGGTGGTAGAAGGGAGCAGTACTTC. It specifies CASSLSGGRREQYF. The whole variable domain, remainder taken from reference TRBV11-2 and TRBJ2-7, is EAGVAQSPRYKIIEKRQSVAFWCNPISGHATLYWYQQILGQGPKLLIQFQNNGVVDDSQLPKDRFSAERLKGVDSTLKIQPAKLEDSAVYLCASSLSGGRREQYFGPGTRLTVT.

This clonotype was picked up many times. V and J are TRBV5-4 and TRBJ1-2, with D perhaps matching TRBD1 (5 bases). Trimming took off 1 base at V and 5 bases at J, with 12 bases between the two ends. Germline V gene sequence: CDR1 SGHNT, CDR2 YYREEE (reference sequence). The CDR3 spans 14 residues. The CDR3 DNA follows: TGTGCCAGCAGCTTGAGAGGGGCGGCGTATGGCTACACCTTC. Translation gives CASSLRGAAYGYTF.

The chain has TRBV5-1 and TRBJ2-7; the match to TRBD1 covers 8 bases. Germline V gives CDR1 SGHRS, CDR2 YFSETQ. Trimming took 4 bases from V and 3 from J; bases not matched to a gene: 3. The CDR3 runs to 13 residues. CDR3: CASSTTGDYEQYF. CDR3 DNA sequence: TGCGCCAGCAGCACGACAGGGGACTACGAGCAGTACTTC. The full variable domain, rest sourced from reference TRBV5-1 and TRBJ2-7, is KAGVTQTPRYLIKTRGQQVTLSCSPISGHRSVSWYQQTPGQGLQFLFEYFSETQRNKGNFPGRFSGRQFSNSRSEMNVSTLELGDSALYLCASSTTGDYEQYFGPGTRLTVT.

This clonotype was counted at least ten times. The CDR3 DNA reads TGCGCCAGCAGCTCTTCCGTCCAAGAGACCCAGTACTTC. It specifies CASSSSVQETQYF. The gene calls are TRBV5-1 and TRBJ2-5; no clear D. V was pared by 3 bases and J by 1 base, with 7 bases between. Germline lookup yields CDR1 SGHRS and CDR2 YFSETQ. The CDR3 spans 13 residues.

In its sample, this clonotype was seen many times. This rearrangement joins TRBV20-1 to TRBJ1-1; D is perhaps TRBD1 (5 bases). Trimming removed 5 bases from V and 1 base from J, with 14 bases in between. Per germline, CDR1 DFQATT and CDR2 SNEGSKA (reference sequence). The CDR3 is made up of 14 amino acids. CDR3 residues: CSAASRVGNTEAFF. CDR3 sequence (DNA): TGCAGTGCTGCCTCCAGGGTGGGGAACACTGAAGCTTTCTTT.

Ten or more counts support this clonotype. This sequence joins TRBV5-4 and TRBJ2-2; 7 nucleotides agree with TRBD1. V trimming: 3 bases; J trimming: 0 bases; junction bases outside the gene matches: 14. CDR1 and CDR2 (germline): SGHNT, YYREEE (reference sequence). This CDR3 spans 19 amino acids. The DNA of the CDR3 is TGTGCCAGCAGCTCGGGAAGACGAGGGACAGCACCGAACACCGGGGAGCTGTTTTTT. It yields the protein CASSSGRRGTAPNTGELFF.

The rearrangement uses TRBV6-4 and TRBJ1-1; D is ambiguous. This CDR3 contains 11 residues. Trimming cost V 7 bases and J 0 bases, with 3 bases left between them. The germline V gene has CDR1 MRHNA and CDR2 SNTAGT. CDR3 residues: CASTMNTEAFF. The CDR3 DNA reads TGTGCCAGCACGATGAACACTGAAGCTTTCTTT.

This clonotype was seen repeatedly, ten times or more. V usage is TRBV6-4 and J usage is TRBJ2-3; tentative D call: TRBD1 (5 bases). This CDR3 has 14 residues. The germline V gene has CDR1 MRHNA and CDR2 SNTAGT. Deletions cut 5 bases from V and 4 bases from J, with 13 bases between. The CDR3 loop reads CASSRNTGPDTQYF. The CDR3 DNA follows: TGTGCCAGCAGTCGAAACACAGGCCCAGATACGCAGTATTTT.

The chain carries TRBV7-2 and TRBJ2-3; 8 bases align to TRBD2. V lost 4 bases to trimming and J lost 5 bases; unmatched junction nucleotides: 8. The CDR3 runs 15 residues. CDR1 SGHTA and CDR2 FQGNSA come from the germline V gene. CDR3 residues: CASSSMSGRRDTQYF. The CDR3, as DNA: TGTGCCAGCAGCTCGATGAGCGGGAGACGAGATACGCAGTATTTT.

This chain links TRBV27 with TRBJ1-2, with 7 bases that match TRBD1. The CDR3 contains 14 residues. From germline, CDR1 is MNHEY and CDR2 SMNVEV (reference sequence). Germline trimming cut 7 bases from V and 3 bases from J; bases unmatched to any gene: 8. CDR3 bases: TGTGCCAGCATTCCGTACACAGGGGACTATGGCTACACCTTC. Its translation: CASIPYTGDYGYTF.